This record concerns one TCR beta chain sequence. In this sample, this clone turned up once. It has no known antigen specificity. It has no much larger one-base neighbor in the sample; base qualities were not kept. The entry originates in a study of shared clonotypes between healthy human individuals (TCRdb year 2020). About the investigation overall: The cohort comprised a couple of women and a few men aged 18 to 49 years. For each donor, CD4 naive and CD4 memory were each given three plates, CD8 naive was given two plates, and CD8 memory was given one plate. To estimate repertoire size and how much clonotypes are shared between individuals, the study performed deep sequencing of blood TCR repertoires from roughly five healthy adults. Libraries were prepared and TCR repertoires were sequenced by different laboratories using diverse techniques, in order to increase sequencing depth and limit assay-specific biases. Leukapheresis yielded between about 0.9 and 9.5 billion PBMCs per donor.

Using the deep immunoSEQ assay, TCR CDR3 regions were amplified from genomic DNA by multiplex PCR. Genomic DNA extracted from each cell subset was distributed evenly over all wells of several immunoSEQ 96-well plates, and each plate served as one replicate. For sorted subsets, 200 to 250 ng of genomic DNA, equivalent to 30,000 or so T cell genomes, went into each replicate PCR. Purified libraries were measured with a Qubit 3.0 fluorometer, size-checked on a Bioanalyzer 2100, and measured again with the KAPA Library Quantification kit. Every immunoSEQ 96-well plate was sequenced on a separate single-read 150-cycle Illumina NextSeq 550 flow cell. The paper's data handling went like this. Because only junctional sequences without quality scores were contained in the immunoSEQ output, filtering matching that applied to full-length reads could not be performed. Sequences were annotated with PyIR, a Python wrapper for IgBLAST v1.9, and V/J genes and CDR3 were assigned using IMGT germline references. Reads were removed for weak V/J assignments (E-value above 1e-6), missing CDR3, stop codons, out-of-frame junctions, or ambiguous translated residues. V3J clonotypes were defined as sequences sharing the same inferred V gene, J gene, and CDR3 amino acid sequence. The percentage overlap between two repertoires was calculated by dividing the number of shared unique clonotypes by the size of the smaller repertoire. RTK rarefaction, the Chao1 estimator, and Recon v2.1 estimates of unobserved clonotypes were used to assess repertoire richness. For all TCRbeta clonotypes obtained by the gDNA method from several donors, generation probabilities were computed with OLGA. TCRdb limited this immuneACCESS table to in-frame rearrangements with V and J called. A share of clones is missing; checked studies link under half to unresolved V genes, and the rest is unexplained. That table furnishes V, J and clone size, whereas the DNA furnished D and trimming. The sample contains 730,000 or so clones, 55% to 75% of them found a single time. Clones ranked in the top ten supply under 2% of the sample.

The donors were healthy, HIV-negative adults who had no recently reported acute infections or vaccinations. Every donor was a Caucasian adult residing in Nashville, Tennessee, USA. CD4+ T cells were enriched through magnetic negative selection, after which naive cells were positively selected on CD45RA and the remaining negative fraction served as the memory subset. Blood was obtained by leukapheresis, after which PBMCs were separated by Ficoll-Histopaque density gradient centrifugation and cryopreserved in liquid nitrogen vapor phase. Analytical flow cytometry was used to check the purity and quantity of each magnetically sorted T cell population. Genomic DNA was isolated from every sorted fraction and measured by UV absorbance on a Nanodrop 2000c. Sequences MDHEN (CDR1) and SYDVKM (CDR2) are obtained from the germline V gene. The CDR3 sequence holds 16 residues, the cysteine and phenylalanine included. The CDR3 DNA has 48 bases and is translated from base 1. After removal of 6 bases from V and 0 bases from J, the junction retains 10 bases not matched to a gene.

Broad study findings and their caveats: Incomplete sequencing was indicated by rarefaction of sorted-subset datasets, despite the large sequencing depth. Sampling was limited to blood, and TCR repertoires in tissue likely differ from TCR repertoires in blood. Naive subsets generally had larger estimated clonotype richness than memory subsets did. Sharing across several donors was observed for about 5% of naive CD4, about 3.2% of naive CD8, 2% to 2.5% of memory CD4, and less than 0.45% of memory CD8 clonotypes. Because the study included only a small number of donors, the genetic and exposure-history diversity represented was limited. Compared with non-shared clonotypes, clonotypes shared by all four sorted-subset donors had higher generation probabilities. Pairwise subsampling led to the expectation that sequencing depth would affect the degree of clonotype sharing among donors.

The TCR sequence derives from a woman between 25 and 40 years old in good health. The chain joins TRBV28 to TRBJ1-1, with 7 central nucleotides matching TRBD1. Sequencing input: memory CD4+ T cells sorted from blood. The cell subset or site label, as the study defines it: CD45RA-negative fraction. The DNA sequence is TGTGCCAGCAGCCCCCCGGGACAGCGGATGAACACTGAAGCTTTCTTT. Its translation is CASSPPGQRMNTEAFF.